This T cell receptor beta chain was recorded in a study of blood T cell repertoires in COVID-19. On the study more broadly: COVID-19 samples collected from the United States, Italy and Spain covered acute and convalescent phases. T cells, B-cell-depleted T cells, or PBMCs supplied cDNA or gDNA.

This CDR3 comprises 15 residues. Germline CDR1 is SGHTA and CDR2 is FQGTGA. V was pared by 4 bases and J by 2 bases, with 12 bases between. Assay used: immunoSEQ multiplex PCR; TCRdb lists only in-frame clones, some missing. The table has over 200,000 clones, around 80% seen once. This TCR was sampled from an elderly man with acute or convalescent COVID-19. This sequence joins TRBV7-3 and TRBJ2-1; D possibly corresponds to TRBD2 (6 bases). The specimen sequenced was peripheral blood. CDR3 protein: CASSSTSRAYNEQFF. In nucleotides, the CDR3 is TGTGCCAGCAGCTCAACTAGCAGAGCCTACAATGAGCAGTTCTTC. Variable domain in full (rest from reference TRBV7-3 and TRBJ2-1): GAGVSQTPSNKVTEKGKYVELRCDPISGHTALYWYRQSLGQGPEFLIYFQGTGAADDSGLPNDRFFAVRPEGSVSTLKIQRTERGDSAVYLCASSSTSRAYNEQFFGPGTRLTVL.